Listed below are T cell receptor beta chains from one sample, sequenced in a study of vaccination and CD4 T cells after COVID-19. TCRdb reprocessed the PCR reads via MiXCR and lists one record per CDR3 protein. The table includes roughly 14,000 distinct CDR3 sequences, 55% to 85% detected once. Antigen specificity for these receptors is unknown. The specimen sequenced was CD4+ T cells from blood, cultured in vitro. The receptors here all came from a human donor who had recovered from COVID-19. The CDR3 runs from the conserved cysteine through the conserved F or W. D genes are given only for firm matches. The listing skips clone size in some rows; elsewhere it reads once, few, many or a size class.

15,TRBJ1-5,TRBD1,NA,TRBV7-2,CASSLGGQPNQPQHF,TGTGCCAGCAGCTTAGGGGGACAGCCCAATCAGCCCCAGCATTTT
14,TRBJ1-4,NA,NA,TRBV28,CASSRGGAGEKLFF,TGTGCCAGCAGCCGGGGGGGGGCAGGGGAAAAACTGTTTTTT
15,TRBJ2-1,TRBD2,NA,TRBV20-1,CSAGVGTSPGYEQFF,TGCAGTGCTGGGGTGGGGACTAGCCCGGGATATGAGCAGTTCTTC
13,TRBJ2-7,NA,NA,TRBV4-3,CASSRTQGYEQYF,TGCGCCAGCAGCCGAACTCAGGGGTACGAGCAGTACTTC
14,TRBJ1-1,NA,NA,TRBV27,CASSLLATWGKAFF,TGTGCCAGCAGTTTATTGGCCACCTGGGGGAAAGCTTTCTTT
15,TRBJ1-6,TRBD1,NA,TRBV5-1,CASSLAGTGDSPLHF,TGCGCCAGCAGCTTGGCCGGGACAGGGGATTCACCCCTCCACTTT
12,TRBJ2-3,NA,once,TRBV20-1,CSARDPWDTQYF,TGCAGTGCTAGGGATCCCTGGGATACGCAGTATTTT
14,TRBJ2-7,NA,once,TRBV20-1,CSAGRGTPIDEQYF,TGCAGTGCGGGCCGTGGGACACCGATCGACGAGCAGTACTTC
13,TRBJ2-5,TRBD1,NA,TRBV6-1,CASRPTGVETQYF,TGTGCCAGCAGACCAACAGGGGTGGAGACCCAGTACTTC
15,TRBJ1-1,NA,NA,TRBV7-2,CASSQVRGWNTEAFF,TGTGCCAGCAGCCAAGTGAGAGGGTGGAACACTGAAGCTTTCTTT
14,TRBJ1-2,TRBD1,NA,TRBV20-1,CSATNRAGGNGYTF,TGCAGTGCGACAAATAGGGCAGGGGGTAATGGCTACACCTTC
15,TRBJ2-7,TRBD2,NA,TRBV20-1,CSARDNALAAGEQYF,TGCAGTGCTAGAGATAATGCACTAGCGGCGGGCGAGCAGTACTTC
16,TRBJ2-2,TRBD1,NA,TRBV24-1,CATSEPGQGRLGELFF,TGTGCCACCAGTGAACCGGGACAGGGTAGACTAGGGGAGCTGTTTTTT
14,TRBJ2-7,TRBD1,few,TRBV28,CASSPRTGGYEQYF,TGTGCCAGCAGTCCCCGGACAGGGGGCTACGAGCAGTACTTC
15,TRBJ1-2,NA,NA,TRBV19,CASSPRGRQTEGYTF,TGTGCCAGTAGTCCCCGGGGTCGGCAGACGGAAGGCTACACCTTC
16,TRBJ1-5,NA,NA,TRBV18,CASSPRVGKPHQPQHF,TGTGCCAGCTCACCGCGGGTGGGAAAACCTCATCAGCCCCAGCATTTT
16,TRBJ2-5,NA,NA,TRBV24-1,CATSDLGVGRQETQYF,TGTGCCACCAGTGATCTAGGGGTCGGACGCCAAGAGACCCAGTACTTC
21,TRBJ2-3,NA,NA,TRBV20-1,CSAPPPHDRGKGSWGTDTQYF,TGCAGTGCCCCCCCCCCTCATGACCGTGGGAAGGGAAGTTGGGGCACAGATACGCAGTATTTT
13,TRBJ2-1,NA,few,TRBV20-1,CSASGDSYNEQFF,TGCAGTGCTAGTGGCGACAGCTACAATGAGCAGTTCTTC
15,TRBJ1-2,TRBD1,NA,TRBV10-3,CAIRKQGSRDYGYTF,TGTGCCATCAGAAAACAGGGGTCTCGCGACTATGGCTACACCTTC
13,TRBJ1-2,NA,NA,TRBV7-9,CASSLEQASGYTF,TGTGCCAGCAGCTTAGAGCAGGCTTCTGGCTACACCTTC
13,TRBJ1-1,NA,NA,TRBV10-3,CAISEPLGGGAFF,TGTGCCATCAGTGAGCCCTTGGGAGGGGGGGCTTTCTTT
18,TRBJ2-2,TRBD2,NA,TRBV7-8,CASSLAAGGPGNTGELFF,TGTGCCAGCAGCTTAGCAGCGGGAGGACCGGGGAACACCGGGGAGCTGTTTTTT
14,TRBJ2-7,NA,NA,TRBV19,CASSITGISYEQYF,TGTGCCAGTAGTATTACAGGGATATCCTACGAGCAGTACTTC
15,TRBJ2-1,TRBD2,NA,TRBV7-2,CASSPLAGAENEQFF,TGTGCCAGCAGCCCTCTAGCGGGAGCGGAGAATGAGCAGTTCTTC
14,TRBJ2-1,NA,NA,TRBV11-3,CASSWIARANEQFF,TGTGCCAGCAGCTGGATAGCGCGGGCCAATGAGCAGTTCTTC
18,TRBJ2-3,TRBD2,NA,TRBV4-3,CASSQVAGRSGGTDTQYF,TGCGCCAGCAGCCAAGTTGCGGGTCGCAGCGGGGGCACAGATACGCAGTATTTT
18,TRBJ1-1,TRBD1,NA,TRBV18,CASSPPGSGQMMNTEAFF,TGTGCCAGCTCACCACCGGGGTCGGGACAGATGATGAACACTGAAGCTTTCTTT
16,TRBJ1-3,NA,NA,TRBV20-1,CSAGVQGNAAGNTIYF,TGCAGTGCTGGAGTTCAGGGTAATGCGGCTGGAAACACCATATATTTT
14,TRBJ1-2,NA,NA,TRBV6-4,CASSERGATNGYTF,TGTGCCAGCAGTGAGCGGGGGGCAACTAATGGCTACACCTTC